The rows below give T cell receptor beta chains drawn from one sample of a study of shared clonotypes between healthy human individuals. The table came from immunoSEQ multiplex PCR; TCRdb's copy has only in-frame clones and leaves some out. Among 190,000 or so clones, approximately 62% were seen once, and the ten largest hold about 10%. Specimen: memory CD4+ T cells sorted from blood. The receptors here all came from a man younger than 45 in good health. The CDR3 runs from the conserved cysteine through the conserved F or W. A D gene is named only where the DNA matches it firmly. The size entry is marked missing in some rows and otherwise reads once, few, many or a size class.

>-|-|TRBJ2-7|TRBV6-6
TGTGCCAGCAGTCTCCCGGGCCTGCTTTTCGAGCAGTACTTC
CASSLPGLLFEQYF
>-|-|TRBJ2-1|TRBV7-2
TGTGCCAGCAGCTTAGGGGGCGGACCAACTGGGCAGTTCTTC
CASSLGGGPTGQFF
>-|TRBD1|TRBJ2-1|TRBV29-1
TGCAGCGTTGATTGGACAGGGAATCCTACAATGTTCCAGTTCTTC
CSVDWTGNPTMFQFF
>-|-|TRBJ2-2|TRBV7-3
TGTGCCACCTTCCGGGGGCGGGAGCGGTGGGATACCGGGGAGCTGTTTTTT
CATFRGRERWDTGELFF
>-|-|TRBJ2-1|TRBV14
TGTGCCAGCAGCCAAGTGATCGGAAATGAGCAGTTCTTC
CASSQVIGNEQFF
>-|-|TRBJ1-1|TRBV5-1
TGCGCCAGCAAGCTGGGTCCAGACACTGAAGCTTTCTTT
CASKLGPDTEAFF
>few|-|TRBJ1-1|TRBV28
TGTGCCAGCAGTTCTGCTTCACATGGTAGGGCTGAAGCTTTCTTT
CASSSASHGRAEAFF
>-|-|TRBJ2-1|TRBV7-9
TGTGCCAGCAGGCCGACATCGGGACGGCCGTTCAGTGAGCAGTTCTTC
CASRPTSGRPFSEQFF
>-|TRBD2|TRBJ2-1|TRBV7-2
TGTGCCAGCAGCAACAAGCGGGAGTTCAATGAGCAGTTCTTC
CASSNKREFNEQFF
>once|TRBD2|TRBJ2-1|TRBV4-2
TGTGCCAGCAGCCAAGTGACTAGCGGGGGGTACAATGAGCAGTTCTTC
CASSQVTSGGYNEQFF
>-|TRBD2|TRBJ2-7|TRBV7-2
TGTGCCAGCAGCCAACTAGCGGGAGGGAACGAGCAGTACTTC
CASSQLAGGNEQYF
>few|-|TRBJ1-1|TRBV29-1
TGCAGCGTTGCCGCCGGGTGGGGGATGAACACTGAAGCTTTCTTT
CSVAAGWGMNTEAFF
>-|-|TRBJ1-5|TRBV4-1
TGCGCCAGCAGCCAAGTCGAAGGTAGCAATCAGCCCCAGCATTTT
CASSQVEGSNQPQHF
>-|-|TRBJ2-7|TRBV29-1
TGCAGCGTGGCCTGGGCCTACGAGCAGTACTTC
CSVAWAYEQYF
>many|-|TRBJ2-5|TRBV11-3
TGTGCCAGCAGCTTAGCTTCAGGGTCTGAAGAGACCCAGTACTTC
CASSLASGSEETQYF
>few|TRBD2|TRBJ2-5|TRBV5-1
TGCGCCAGCAGCCCCGGACTAGCGGGAGGGACAGAGACCCAGTACTTC
CASSPGLAGGTETQYF
>few|-|TRBJ2-3|TRBV5-1
TGCGCCAGCAGCTTGGGTGGGGTCGAAGATACGCAGTATTTT
CASSLGGVEDTQYF
>-|TRBD1|TRBJ1-1|TRBV7-9
TGTGCCAGCAGCACAGGGGCAGCGAACACTGAAGCTTTCTTT
CASSTGAANTEAFF
>-|-|TRBJ2-7|TRBV4-1
TGCGCCAGCAGCCAAGATCGGGGGTCGGAGGCCAAGCAGTACTTC
CASSQDRGSEAKQYF
>-|TRBD2|TRBJ2-3|TRBV5-4
TGTGCCAGCAGCTTTGGCAGCGGGAGCGCAGATACGCAGTATTTT
CASSFGSGSADTQYF
>-|-|TRBJ2-7|TRBV19
TGTGCCAGTAGCATAGGACTTCCCTACGAGCAGTACTTC
CASSIGLPYEQYF
>-|-|TRBJ2-1|TRBV4-2
TGTGCCAGCAGCTACCGGGACTCGAGGGAGCAGTTCTTC
CASSYRDSREQFF
>-|TRBD1|TRBJ2-7|TRBV7-8
TGTGCCAGCAGCCTCCGTCCGGGACAGGGGGACCACGAGCAGTACTTC
CASSLRPGQGDHEQYF
>-|TRBD1|TRBJ1-5|TRBV30
TGTGCCTGGAGTGTAACAGGGGGGAATCAGCCCCAGCATTTT
CAWSVTGGNQPQHF